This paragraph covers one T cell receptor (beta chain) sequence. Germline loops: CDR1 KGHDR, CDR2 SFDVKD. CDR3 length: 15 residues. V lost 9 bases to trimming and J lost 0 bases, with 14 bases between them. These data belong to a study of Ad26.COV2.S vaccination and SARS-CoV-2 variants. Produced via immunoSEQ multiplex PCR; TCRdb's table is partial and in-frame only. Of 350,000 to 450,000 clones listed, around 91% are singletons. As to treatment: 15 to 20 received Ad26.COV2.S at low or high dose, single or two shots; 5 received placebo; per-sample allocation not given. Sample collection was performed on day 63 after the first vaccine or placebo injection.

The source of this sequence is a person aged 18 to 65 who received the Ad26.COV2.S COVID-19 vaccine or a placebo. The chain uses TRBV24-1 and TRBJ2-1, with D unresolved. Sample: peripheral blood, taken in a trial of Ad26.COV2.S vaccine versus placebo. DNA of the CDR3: TGTGCCACCGGTATCTTAATCGGCTCCTACAATGAGCAGTTCTTC. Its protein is CATGILIGSYNEQFF.